These 25 T cell receptor beta chains were all obtained from the same sample, sequenced in a study of blood T cell repertoires in COVID-19. Sequenced by immunoSEQ multiplex PCR; TCRdb stores in-frame clones only, minus some. The repertoire consists of under 150,000 clones, with around three quarters occurring once and the leading ten covering over 6.5%. The specimen was peripheral blood. All receptors come from a man between 50 and 59 years old with active or convalescent COVID-19.

This chain connects TRBV12-5 to TRBJ2-1; the match to TRBD2 covers 8 bases. J was trimmed by 8 bases and V by 0 bases; bases with no gene match: 6. The CDR3 loop spans 15 amino acids. The germline CDR1 and CDR2 sequences are LGHNT and FRNRAP. CDR3 sequence (DNA): TGTGCTAGTGGTTTGGTGAGCGGGAGTTGGGATGAGCAGTTCTTC. It codes for CASGLVSGSWDEQFF.

This clone occurred once. V gene TRBV19 combines with J gene TRBJ1-6; possibly TRBD1 for D (6 bases). The CDR3 length is 16 residues. Germline V gene sequence: CDR1 LNHDA, CDR2 SQIVND (reference sequence). V dropped 3 bases and J dropped 8 bases, with 17 bases sitting between them. CDR3: CASSMDSFRGYSPLHF. Here the CDR3 DNA reads TGTGCCAGTAGTATGGACAGTTTTCGGGGCTATTCACCCCTCCACTTT.

There are a few counts of this clone. The rearrangement links TRBV19 to TRBJ1-2; TRBD1 aligns across 9 bases. V was pared by 3 bases and J by 5 bases, with 7 bases of the junction left unmatched. There are 15 residues in the CDR3. Germline lookup yields CDR1 LNHDA and CDR2 SQIVND (reference sequence). CDR3 bases: TGTGCCAGTAGTATCCCCCGGACAGGGGAGTATGGCTACACCTTC. Encoded protein: CASSIPRTGEYGYTF. Supplemented by reference TRBV19 and TRBJ1-2, the full variable domain reads DGGITQSPKYLFRKEGQNVTLSCEQNLNHDAMYWYRQDPGQGLRLIYYSQIVNDFQKGDIAEGYSVSREKKESFPLTVTSAQKNPTAFYLCASSIPRTGEYGYTFGSGTRLTVV.

The chain has TRBV9 and TRBJ2-1; 8 positions agree with TRBD1. The V and J ends lost 2 bases and 4 bases, in that order; junction bases with no gene match: 11. The CDR3 is made up of 17 amino acids. CDR1 is SGDLS and CDR2 is YYNGEE in the germline V gene. DNA for the CDR3: TGTGCCAGCAGCGTCCTCCCGCAGGGGGCAAGATACAATGAGCAGTTCTTC. Its protein is CASSVLPQGARYNEQFF.

The chain couples TRBV5-1 to TRBJ2-1, with 7 bases lining up with TRBD2. The CDR3 is 16 amino acids. V shed 4 bases and J 3 bases; nucleotides not matched to a gene: 10. Germline V gives CDR1 SGHRS, CDR2 YFSETQ. CDR3 protein: CASSELGGTYYNEQFF. The CDR3 nucleotides read TGCGCCAGCAGCGAACTCGGGGGGACCTACTACAATGAGCAGTTCTTC.

The J gene is TRBJ2-6, the V gene TRBV19; unclear D gene. V was pared by 1 base and J by 0 bases, with 4 bases between. Germline lookup yields CDR1 LNHDA and CDR2 SQIVND (reference sequence). This CDR3 has 15 amino acids. The chain's CDR3 is CASSIGSSGANVLTF. The DNA of the CDR3 is TGTGCCAGTAGTATAGGGAGCTCTGGGGCCAACGTCCTGACTTTC.

The chain carries TRBV7-3 and TRBJ2-1; TRBD1 agrees at 8 bases. Germline V CDR1 and CDR2: SGHTA, FQGTGA. V was clipped by 2 bases and J by 6 bases; unmatched bases: 3. The CDR3 covers 14 residues. CDR3 DNA: TGTGCCAGCAGCTTACGAGACAGGGGCAATGAGCAGTTCTTC. It encodes CASSLRDRGNEQFF.

The V and J genes are TRBV11-2 and TRBJ2-7; D possibly corresponds to TRBD2 (5 bases). CDR3 size: 13 residues. Germline V gives CDR1 SGHAT, CDR2 FQNNGV. V was pared by 0 bases and J by 2 bases, with 5 bases between. As DNA, the CDR3 is TGTGCCAGCAGCTTAGAACTAGCCTACGAGCAGTACTTC. Translating it yields CASSLELAYEQYF. Drawing the rest from reference TRBV11-2 and TRBJ2-7, the complete variable domain is EAGVAQSPRYKIIEKRQSVAFWCNPISGHATLYWYQQILGQGPKLLIQFQNNGVVDDSQLPKDRFSAERLKGVDSTLKIQPAKLEDSAVYLCASSLELAYEQYFGPGTRLTVT.

The gene calls are TRBV7-2 and TRBJ2-5, with D possibly matching TRBD1 (8 bases). The CDR3 spans 16 residues. Trimming shortened V by 4 bases and J by 5 bases, and 20 bases separated the two germline ends. CDR1 and CDR2 (germline): SGHTA, FQGNSA. In nucleotides, the CDR3 is TGTGCCAGCAGCTCCCGGTATACAGGGGGGGTGGAGACCCAGTACTTC. Protein sequence: CASSSRYTGGVETQYF.

The V and J genes are TRBV5-1 and TRBJ2-3, with D perhaps TRBD1 (6 bases). Trimming removed 1 base from V and 0 bases from J, with 12 bases in between. Germline lookup yields CDR1 SGHRS and CDR2 YFSETQ. This CDR3 spans 16 amino acids. This chain's CDR3 is CASSLNRVSSTDTQYF. DNA for the CDR3: TGCGCCAGCAGCTTGAACAGGGTCAGTAGCACAGATACGCAGTATTTT.

This rearrangement joins TRBV5-1 to TRBJ2-5, with D possibly being TRBD1 (6 bases). V lost 4 bases and J lost 0, with 13 bases in between. From germline, CDR1 is SGHRS and CDR2 YFSETQ. This CDR3 spans 15 amino acids. CDR3 residues: CASSLRDNNQETQYF. CDR3 nucleotide sequence: TGCGCCAGCAGCCTCCGGGACAACAACCAAGAGACCCAGTACTTC. The full variable domain, its missing parts supplied by reference TRBV5-1 and TRBJ2-5, is KAGVTQTPRYLIKTRGQQVTLSCSPISGHRSVSWYQQTPGQGLQFLFEYFSETQRNKGNFPGRFSGRQFSNSRSEMNVSTLELGDSALYLCASSLRDNNQETQYFGPGTRLLVL.

V gene TRBV29-1 combines with J gene TRBJ2-1; tentative D call: TRBD2 (6 bases). The CDR3 has 14 residues. The V end was cut by 6 bases, the J end by 0 bases, with 12 bases between. Germline V gives CDR1 SQVTM, CDR2 ANQGSEA. CDR3 protein: CSVLSGSSYNEQFF. The CDR3 nucleotides read TGCAGCGTGCTTAGCGGCAGCTCCTACAATGAGCAGTTCTTC.

This chain links TRBV6-5 with TRBJ2-5; TRBD2 might be the D (5 bases). Germline V CDR1 and CDR2: MNHEY, SVGAGI. The CDR3 spans 15 residues. Trimming took 0 bases from V and 1 from J, leaving 9 bases between them. The CDR3 bases are TGTGCCAGCAGTTACTCGTGGCGGGCCCAAGAGACCCAGTACTTC. Amino acid sequence: CASSYSWRAQETQYF.

The chain carries TRBV7-2 and TRBJ2-1; D is unclear. V was clipped by 3 bases and J by 10 bases, with 16 bases between them. CDR1 and CDR2 (germline): SGHTA, FQGNSA. This CDR3 comprises 14 residues. In DNA, the CDR3 is TGTGCCAGCAGCTTGGTTGGGCAAGCCAAGGAGCAGTTCTTC. Its protein product is CASSLVGQAKEQFF. The full variable domain, completed using reference TRBV7-2 and TRBJ2-1, is GAGVSQSPSNKVTEKGKDVELRCDPISGHTALYWYRQSLGQGLEFLIYFQGNSAPDKSGLPSDRFSAERTGGSVSTLTIQRTQQEDSAVYLCASSLVGQAKEQFFGPGTRLTVL.

This clone was seen at least ten times. The J gene is TRBJ1-4, the V gene TRBV9; no reliable D call. V gave up 3 bases and J gave up 4 bases, with 10 bases separating them. The CDR3 has 14 residues. The germline V gene encodes CDR1 SGDLS and CDR2 YYNGEE. CDR3 nucleotide sequence: TGTGCCAGCAGCGCTGGAGGGTTTAATGAAAAACTGTTTTTT. This encodes CASSAGGFNEKLFF.

V and J are TRBV6-5 and TRBJ1-3; TRBD1 might be the D (5 bases). The CDR3 is 13 amino acids. Germline CDR1 is MNHEY and CDR2 is SVGAGI. V gave up 7 bases and J gave up 4 bases, with 11 bases separating them. In DNA form, the CDR3 reads TGTGCCAGCATCTCTCGGGGGGGAAACACCATATATTTT. It is translated as CASISRGGNTIYF.

The chain recombines TRBV6-5 with TRBJ2-1, with a tentative D call TRBD1 (6 bases). Germline CDR1 is MNHEY and CDR2 is SVGAGI. The CDR3 extends over 12 amino acids. Trimming shortened V by 7 bases and J by 10 bases, and 14 bases separated the two germline ends. CDR3 in DNA: TGTGCCAGCATTGGGGGCTTGGGGGAGCAGTTCTTC. It specifies CASIGGLGEQFF.

The CDR3 loop is CASSLLTGDVDTQYF. CDR3 sequence (DNA): TGTGCCAGCAGTTTGTTGACAGGGGATGTGGATACGCAGTATTTT. The chain joins TRBV2 to TRBJ2-3, with 8 nucleotides matching TRBD1. The ends lost 5 bases at V and 6 bases at J; junction bases unmatched: 10. There are 15 residues in the CDR3. Germline values: CDR1 SNHLY, CDR2 FYNNEI.

This clone was observed a few times. The chain combines TRBV6-5 with TRBJ2-5; TRBD2 is a possible D gene (6 bases). V lost 5 bases and J 2 bases, leaving 12 bases between the germline ends. This CDR3 comprises 14 residues. Germline lookup yields CDR1 MNHEY and CDR2 SVGAGI. The CDR3 DNA reads TGTGCCAGCAGTCCTTTAGCGGTACAAGAGACCCAGTACTTC. Translating gives CASSPLAVQETQYF.

A note on this clone: The germline gene is not matched at one end of the junction; a read error may be the cause. This chain connects TRBV5-8 to TRBJ2-2; 11 bases are shared with TRBD2. The CDR3 consists of 18 residues. Germline CDR1 and CDR2: SGHTS and YDEGEE. CDR3 DNA: TGTGCCGGCAGCTTGAAGGGACTAGCGGAAGGGCGGACCGGGGAGCTGTTTTTT. Translating it yields CAGSLKGLAEGRTGELFF.

The chain joins TRBV19 to TRBJ2-7; no definite D call. Germline CDR1 and CDR2: LNHDA and SQIVND (reference sequence). Trimming left V 6 bases short and J 0 bases short, with 9 bases between. CDR3 length equals 13 residues. The CDR3 loop reads CASRGPSSYEQYF. CDR3 nucleotides: TGTGCCAGTAGGGGCCCCTCCTCCTACGAGCAGTACTTC.

This chain uses TRBV19 with TRBJ1-1; TRBD1 matches 8 bases. Germline loops: CDR1 LNHDA, CDR2 SQIVND (reference sequence). Trimming removed 6 bases from V and 6 bases from J; junction bases left unmatched: 9. The CDR3 extends over 14 amino acids. The CDR3 spells CASSLGQGSPEAFF. Written as DNA, the CDR3 is TGTGCCAGTAGCCTTGGACAGGGATCCCCTGAAGCTTTCTTT.

This clone was counted a single time. The chain recombines TRBV5-1 with TRBJ2-5; 7 positions agree with TRBD1. The CDR3 extends over 16 amino acids. V trimming: 2 bases; J trimming: 3 bases; junction bases outside the gene matches: 10. Looked up from germline, CDR1 is SGHRS and CDR2 is YFSETQ. CDR3 in amino acids: CASSFFPAGGEETQYF. In DNA, the CDR3 is TGCGCCAGCAGCTTCTTTCCGGCAGGGGGTGAAGAGACCCAGTACTTC.

This chain uses TRBV9 with TRBJ2-5; D perhaps matches TRBD1 (6 bases). The CDR3 sequence is 13 residues long. The V gene lost 0 bases and the J gene lost 4 bases, with 7 bases spanning the gap. Germline CDR1 SGDLS, CDR2 YYNGEE. Here the CDR3 reads CASSVGRGETQYF. CDR3 in DNA: TGTGCCAGCAGCGTAGGCAGGGGAGAGACCCAGTACTTC.

This chain uses TRBV18 with TRBJ2-5; D is unresolved. The ends were cut back, 3 bases at V and 1 base at J, with 9 bases in the middle. The CDR3 length is 14 residues. Germline V gene sequence: CDR1 KGHSH, CDR2 LQKENI. CDR3 nucleotide sequence: TGTGCCAGCTCACCCCCGGGTCCCCAAGAGACCCAGTACTTC. It yields the protein CASSPPGPQETQYF.